These T cell receptor beta chains were read from a single sample in a study of shared clonotypes between healthy human individuals. Generated by immunoSEQ multiplex PCR, the TCRdb table keeps only in-frame clones and is missing some. Of about 1 million clones in the sample, 75% to 80% were seen once. The sequenced sample was memory CD4+ T cells from PBMCs. The receptors stem from a man aged 18 to 29 in good health. Some clones in this sample may be carry-over from other donors' samples. The CDR3 runs from the conserved cysteine through the conserved F or W. A D gene is named only where the DNA matches it firmly. For some rows the clone size is stated as once, few or many, or as a class when expanded; others skip it.

clone_size	v_call	j_call	d_call	cdr3_nt	cdr3_aa
-	TRBV6-1	TRBJ2-5	-	TGTGCCAGCAGCAGGACAGTCAACCAAGAGACCCAGTACTTC	CASSRTVNQETQYF
-	TRBV2	TRBJ2-7	-	TGTGCCAGCAGTCAACGCGCGGCTTACTCCTACGAGCAGTACTTC	CASSQRAAYSYEQYF
-	TRBV4-3	TRBJ1-3	TRBD1	TGCGCCAGCAGCCAAAGGACAGGGTCTGGAAACACCATATATTTT	CASSQRTGSGNTIYF
-	TRBV5-6	TRBJ2-5	-	TGTGCCAGCAGCTTTGAGGGCAGGGGCGGGCAAGAGACCCAGTACTTC	CASSFEGRGGQETQYF
few	TRBV18	TRBJ1-5	TRBD1	TGTGCCAGCTCACCACAGGGGGCAGGACAGCCCCAGCATTTT	CASSPQGAGQPQHF
-	TRBV7-2	TRBJ2-5	TRBD1	TGTGCCAGCAGCCCCTACCTGACAGGGGTTGAAGAGACCCAGTACTTC	CASSPYLTGVEETQYF
-	TRBV10-1	TRBJ2-3	TRBD2	TGCGCCAGCAGTGACGGGAGCGGGAGTGATGATACGCAGTATTTT	CASSDGSGSDDTQYF
-	TRBV28	TRBJ1-5	-	TGTGCCAGCAGTTTAGTCGCCTCGGGGTACAGCAATCAGCCCCAGCATTTT	CASSLVASGYSNQPQHF
-	TRBV5-6	TRBJ1-2	-	TGTGCCAGCAACACCCAGGGCACCCGGAGGGGCTACACCTTC	CASNTQGTRRGYTF
-	TRBV19	TRBJ2-5	TRBD1	TGTGCCAGTACCTCCAGTCGGGGACAGAGCACAATCCAAGAGACCCAGTACTTC	CASTSSRGQSTIQETQYF
-	TRBV30	TRBJ2-5	-	TGTGCCTGGAGTGTAAGAAACGGGGAGACCCAGTACTTC	CAWSVRNGETQYF
-	TRBV18	TRBJ1-2	-	TGTGCCAGCTCACTTACAGGGATCGACTATGGCTACACCTTC	CASSLTGIDYGYTF
-	TRBV28	TRBJ1-1	-	TGTGCCAGCAGTCCCGCGGGTGCCACTGAAGCTTTCTTT	CASSPAGATEAFF
many	TRBV5-1	TRBJ2-6	-	TGCGCCAGCAGCTTTTTCTACTCTGGGGCCAACGTCCTGACTTTC	CASSFFYSGANVLTF
-	TRBV19	TRBJ2-7	-	TGTGCCAGTAGTATTACGGGCGAGCAGTACTTC	CASSITGEQYF
-	TRBV6-1	TRBJ1-3	-	TGTGCCAGCAGTACCAGGGGAGATGGAAACACCATATATTTT	CASSTRGDGNTIYF
-	TRBV19	TRBJ1-3	-	TGTGCCAGTAGTAGCGACGGCGGCACTGGAAACACCATATATTTT	CASSSDGGTGNTIYF
-	TRBV5-1	TRBJ2-2	TRBD2	TGCGCCAGCAGCTTGGCCGTAGCGGGACCCGGGGAGCTGTTTTTT	CASSLAVAGPGELFF
few	TRBV25-1	TRBJ1-5	TRBD1	TGTGCCAGCAGTGATTCAGGGGGCAGCAATCAGCCCCAGCATTTT	CASSDSGGSNQPQHF
-	TRBV7-2	TRBJ2-3	-	TGTGCCAGCAGTATAAGGCAAGGAACAGATACGCAGTATTTT	CASSIRQGTDTQYF
-	TRBV4-2	TRBJ2-1	-	TGTGCCAGCAGCCAATCAGGGGTCAATGAGCAGTTCTTC	CASSQSGVNEQFF
-	TRBV6-6	TRBJ1-2	-	TGTGCCAGCACTTACGGAGAGTACTATGGCTACACCTTC	CASTYGEYYGYTF
-	TRBV18	TRBJ1-3	-	TGTGCCAGCTCACCGACGGCTTGGAACACCATATATTTT	CASSPTAWNTIYF
-	TRBV7-2	TRBJ2-7	TRBD2	TGTGCCAGCAGCTTGGGACTAGCGGGATCCTACGAGCAGTACTTC	CASSLGLAGSYEQYF
-	TRBV15	TRBJ1-1	-	TGTGCCACCAGCAGACCGGACAGTGGTGACACTGAAGCTTTCTTT	CATSRPDSGDTEAFF
-	TRBV6-5	TRBJ2-3	TRBD1	TGTGCCAGCAGACCCGGACAGGCAGATACGCAGTATTTT	CASRPGQADTQYF
-	TRBV28	TRBJ2-1	-	TGTGCCAGCAGTTTAGTGGCTAGCTTCAATGAGCAGTTCTTC	CASSLVASFNEQFF
-	TRBV7-2	TRBJ2-3	-	TGTGCCAGCAGCTTAATGCCCCCTGGGGCCACAGATACGCAGTATTTT	CASSLMPPGATDTQYF
-	TRBV5-1	TRBJ2-1	TRBD2	TGCGCCAGCACCCAGGGCGGGAGAGACAATGAGCAGTTCTTC	CASTQGGRDNEQFF
-	TRBV7-9	TRBJ2-3	-	TGTGCCAGCAGCCCGAGTGGGGGTACGCAGTATTTT	CASSPSGGTQYF
-	TRBV28	TRBJ1-5	TRBD1	TGTGCCAGCACCCTCACAGGGGGCTTCCGACAGCCCCAGCATTTT	CASTLTGGFRQPQHF
-	TRBV7-8	TRBJ1-2	-	TGTGCCAGCAGCCCCCCCGGGGGGAGAGATGGCTACACCTTC	CASSPPGGRDGYTF
-	TRBV7-9	TRBJ2-3	TRBD2	TGTGCCAGCAGCTTCCAGCCCCTAGCGGGAGCAGATACGCAGTATTTT	CASSFQPLAGADTQYF
-	TRBV5-4	TRBJ1-2	-	TGTGCCAGCAGCTTGAAGGGATCTAACTATGGCTACACCTTC	CASSLKGSNYGYTF
-	TRBV4-3	TRBJ1-2	TRBD1	TGCGCCAGCAGCCAAGATAGGGACAGGGTGGGCTACACCTTC	CASSQDRDRVGYTF
-	TRBV7-3	TRBJ2-3	TRBD1	TGTGCCAGCAGCCCGACGGACAGGGGTGGAGCAGATACGCAGTATTTT	CASSPTDRGGADTQYF
many	TRBV5-6	TRBJ2-1	TRBD1	TGTGCCAGCCGCCGTGACAGGGGATCCTACAATGAGCAGTTCTTC	CASRRDRGSYNEQFF
-	TRBV4-2	TRBJ2-1	TRBD2	TGTGCCAGCAGCCATACTAGCGGGAGGGCCTTCGATGAGCAGTTCTTC	CASSHTSGRAFDEQFF
-	TRBV7-9	TRBJ1-2	-	TGTGCCAGCAGCTTAGGGCAGGCGCGCGTTGGCTACACCTTC	CASSLGQARVGYTF
-	TRBV4-3	TRBJ1-2	-	TGCGCCAGCAGCCAAGGTTGGGTTCCCTATGGCTACACCTTC	CASSQGWVPYGYTF
-	TRBV11-2	TRBJ2-3	-	TGTGCCAGCACCAGGGAGGATACGCAGTATTTT	CASTREDTQYF
-	TRBV5-4	TRBJ2-5	-	TGTGCCAGCAGCAGGACAGAAGGGGAGACCCAGTACTTC	CASSRTEGETQYF
-	TRBV19	TRBJ1-5	-	TGTGCCAGTAGTACTAGACCGGACGGGAATCAGCCCCAGCATTTT	CASSTRPDGNQPQHF
-	TRBV28	TRBJ1-1	TRBD1	TGTGCCAGCAGGGATACTCAGACAGGGAAGAACACTGAAGCTTTCTTT	CASRDTQTGKNTEAFF
-	TRBV5-1	TRBJ2-7	TRBD2	TGCGCCAGCAGCTTGTGGGCTAGCGGGACGGGAAACGAGCAGTACTTC	CASSLWASGTGNEQYF
few	TRBV2	TRBJ2-2	TRBD2	TGTGCCAGCATGTGGTTAGCGGGAGCCGGGGAGCTGTTTTTT	CASMWLAGAGELFF
few	TRBV20-1	TRBJ1-2	-	TGCAGTGCTAGAGTACAGGATGGCTACACCTTC	CSARVQDGYTF
once	TRBV6-1	TRBJ2-7	-	TGTGCCAGCACAAACGCAAGGAGCTCCTACGAGCAGTACTTC	CASTNARSSYEQYF
-	TRBV19	TRBJ1-1	-	TGTGCCAGTAGTATAGATCGACACATCAACACTGAAGCTTTCTTT	CASSIDRHINTEAFF
-	TRBV5-4	TRBJ1-2	-	TGTGCCAGCAGCTTGGAGCTTGCCGGTTATGGCTACACCTTC	CASSLELAGYGYTF
-	TRBV5-1	TRBJ2-5	TRBD2	TGCGCCAGCAGCCCGGTGGGGCGGGAGGGCCGGGAGACCCAGTACTTC	CASSPVGREGRETQYF
few	TRBV28	TRBJ2-3	TRBD2	TGTGCCAGCAGTTTAGGACTAGCGCGTAGCACAGATACGCAGTATTTT	CASSLGLARSTDTQYF
-	TRBV7-9	TRBJ2-7	TRBD1	TGTGCCAGCAGCCCCGGACAGGGGGGGAGCTACGAGCAGTACTTC	CASSPGQGGSYEQYF
many	TRBV7-9	TRBJ2-5	-	TGTGCCAGCAGCTTGGGGATTCTCGTGGAGACCCAGTACTTC	CASSLGILVETQYF
-	TRBV28	TRBJ1-2	TRBD1	TGTGCCAGCAGGGAGACAGGGGTTGACTATGGCTACACCTTC	CASRETGVDYGYTF
-	TRBV9	TRBJ2-5	-	TGTGCCAGCAGCACCGGGGGTAGCCAAGAGACCCAGTACTTC	CASSTGGSQETQYF
-	TRBV4-1	TRBJ1-3	TRBD1	TGCGCCAGCAGCCGGACAGGGACCTCTGGAAACACCATATATTTT	CASSRTGTSGNTIYF
-	TRBV5-1	TRBJ2-1	TRBD2	TGCGCCAGCAGCTTGCTGACTAGCGGGCAAGGCAATGAGCAGTTCTTC	CASSLLTSGQGNEQFF